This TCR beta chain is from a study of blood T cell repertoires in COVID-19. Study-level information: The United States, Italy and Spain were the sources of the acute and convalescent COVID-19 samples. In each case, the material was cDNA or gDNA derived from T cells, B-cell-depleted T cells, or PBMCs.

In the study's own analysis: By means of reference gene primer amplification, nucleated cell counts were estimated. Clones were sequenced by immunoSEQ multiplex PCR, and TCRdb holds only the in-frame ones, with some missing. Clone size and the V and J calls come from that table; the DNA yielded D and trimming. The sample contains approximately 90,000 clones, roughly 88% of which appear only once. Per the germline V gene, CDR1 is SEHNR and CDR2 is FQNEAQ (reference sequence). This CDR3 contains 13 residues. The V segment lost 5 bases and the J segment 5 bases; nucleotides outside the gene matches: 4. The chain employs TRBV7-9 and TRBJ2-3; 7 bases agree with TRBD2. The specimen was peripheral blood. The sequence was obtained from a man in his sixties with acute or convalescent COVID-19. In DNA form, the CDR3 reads TGTGCCAGCAGCATCAGCGGGGAAGATACGCAGTATTTT. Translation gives CASSISGEDTQYF.